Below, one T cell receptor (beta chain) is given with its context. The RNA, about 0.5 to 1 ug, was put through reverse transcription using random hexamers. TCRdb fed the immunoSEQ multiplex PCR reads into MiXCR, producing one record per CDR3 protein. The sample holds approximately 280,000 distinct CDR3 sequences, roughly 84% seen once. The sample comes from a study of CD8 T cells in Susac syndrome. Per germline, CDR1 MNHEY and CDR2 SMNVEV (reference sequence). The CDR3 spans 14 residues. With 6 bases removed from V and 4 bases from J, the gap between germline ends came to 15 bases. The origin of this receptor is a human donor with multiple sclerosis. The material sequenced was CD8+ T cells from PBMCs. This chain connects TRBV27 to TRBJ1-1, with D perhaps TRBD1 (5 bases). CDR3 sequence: CASSQTGRLTEAFF. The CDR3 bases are TGTGCCAGCAGCCAGACGGGACGGCTCACTGAAGCTTTCTTT.